The 20 T cell receptor beta chains below were found in one sample sequenced in a study of blood T cell repertoires in COVID-19. The table came from immunoSEQ multiplex PCR; TCRdb's copy has only in-frame clones and leaves some out. The sample holds approximately 200,000 clones, 88% seen once. Sample: peripheral blood. The receptors derive from a woman aged 25 to 39 with acute or convalescent COVID-19.

V is TRBV2 and J is TRBJ1-2; possibly TRBD1 for D (6 bases). The germline V gene encodes CDR1 SNHLY and CDR2 FYNNEI. This CDR3 has 12 residues. Trimming stripped 4 bases from V and 4 bases from J, with 7 bases between. The CDR3 region is CASSGDTYGYTF. The DNA for the CDR3 is TGTGCCAGCAGTGGGGACACCTATGGCTACACCTTC.

In DNA, the CDR3 is TGTGCCAGCAGTGAAGGGGCGGGCATAGCGGGCGGTACCGGGGAGCTGTTTTTT. Protein: CASSEGAGIAGGTGELFF. The chain is built from TRBV2 and TRBJ2-2; 7 nucleotides match TRBD2. The V gene's germline CDR1 is SNHLY and CDR2 FYNNEI. The ends lost 1 base at V and 5 bases at J; junction bases unmatched: 13. The CDR3 contains 18 residues. Based on the CDR3 plus reference TRBV2 and TRBJ2-2, the full variable domain is EPEVTQTPSHQVTQMGQEVILRCVPISNHLYFYWYRQILGQKVEFLVSFYNNEISEKSEIFDDQFSVERPDGSNFTLKIRSTKLEDSAMYFCASSEGAGIAGGTGELFFGEGSRLTVL.

This CDR3 is CASSDQGQGISPLHF. The CDR3 region has the DNA TGTGCCAGCAGTGACCAGGGACAGGGCATTTCACCCCTCCACTTT. This chain links TRBV6-4 with TRBJ1-6, with 9 bases lining up with TRBD1. The germline V gene encodes CDR1 MRHNA and CDR2 SNTAGT. Germline trimming cut 2 bases from V and 9 bases from J; bases unmatched to any gene: 5. The CDR3 is 15 residues long.

The chain uses TRBV21-1 and TRBJ2-7; the DNA was not compared with TRBD2, the D call given in the table. TRBV21-1 is an annotated pseudogene. The CDR3 runs to 14 residues. CDR3 residues: CATRGTGANYEQYF. The CDR3 bases are TGTGCCACCCGGGGGACTGGGGCTAACTACGAGCAGTACTTC.

The chain recombines TRBV29-1 with TRBJ1-1; 8 nucleotides align to TRBD1. Germline loops: CDR1 SQVTM, CDR2 ANQGSEA. The V segment lost 6 bases and the J segment 4 bases; nucleotides outside the gene matches: 10. The CDR3 has 14 residues. The CDR3 sequence: CSVNTGGTATEAFF. CDR3 nucleotide sequence: TGCAGCGTGAATACAGGGGGTACTGCCACTGAAGCTTTCTTT.

The V gene is TRBV5-5, the J gene TRBJ2-5, with 7 bases matching TRBD1. Trimming cost V 0 bases and J 7 bases; bases outside gene matches: 9. CDR1 and CDR2 from the germline V gene are SGHKS and YYEKEE (reference sequence). The CDR3 spans 15 residues. CDR3: CASSLDGTEGGTQYF. In DNA form, the CDR3 reads TGTGCCAGCAGCTTGGATGGGACAGAAGGAGGGACCCAGTACTTC.

The chain uses TRBV19 and TRBJ1-2; 7 bases agree with TRBD1. The germline V gene has CDR1 LNHDA and CDR2 SQIVND (reference sequence). This CDR3 region has 12 residues. V shed 8 bases and J 1 base; nucleotides not matched to a gene: 1. The CDR3 region has the DNA TGTGCCAGTTGGGACAGTAACTATGGCTACACCTTC. This sequence encodes CASWDSNYGYTF.

This clone showed up just a few times. The chain links TRBV2 to TRBJ2-6, with D possibly TRBD1 on 6 matching bases. Trimming stripped 10 bases from V and 2 bases from J, with 12 bases between. The CDR3 is 14 amino acids. Germline lookup yields CDR1 SNHLY and CDR2 FYNNEI. The chain's CDR3 is CATTGLAGANVLTF. The DNA for the CDR3 is TGTGCCACCACAGGGCTGGCTGGGGCCAACGTCCTGACTTTC.

The V gene is TRBV7-6, the J gene TRBJ2-5; 7 bases map to TRBD2. Trimming removed 3 bases from V and 2 bases from J; junction bases left unmatched: 0. The CDR3 extends over 13 amino acids. CDR1 is SGHVS, CDR2 FNYEAQ, per germline. CDR3 DNA sequence: TGTGCCAGCAGCTTGGGGGGGCAAGAGACCCAGTACTTC. Translation gives CASSLGGQETQYF. Full variable domain (remainder filled in from reference TRBV7-6 and TRBJ2-5): GAGVSQSPRYKVTKRGQDVALRCDPISGHVSLYWYRQALGQGPEFLTYFNYEAQQDKSGLPNDRFSAERPEGSISTLTIQRTEQRDSAMYRCASSLGGQETQYFGPGTRLLVL.

The chain links TRBV27 to TRBJ1-5; D not certain. The germline V gene encodes CDR1 MNHEY and CDR2 SMNVEV (reference sequence). This CDR3 region has 14 residues. V was shortened by 2 bases and J by 5 bases, with 10 bases between the two germline ends. CDR3 DNA sequence: TGTGCCAGCAGTTTACGAGGGAGGTATCAGCCCCAGCATTTT. This gives the protein CASSLRGRYQPQHF.

V is TRBV6-5 and J is TRBJ2-5; TRBD2 matches 9 bases. This CDR3 has 15 residues. Germline V CDR1 and CDR2: MNHEY, SVGAGI. V gave up 2 bases and J gave up 2 bases; unmatched junction bases: 3. The CDR3 region is CASSYNLAGQETQYF. CDR3 sequence (DNA): TGTGCCAGCAGTTACAACCTAGCGGGACAAGAGACCCAGTACTTC.

This clone has only one observation. This sequence joins TRBV5-4 and TRBJ1-2; 9 bases match TRBD1. V trimming: 7 bases; J trimming: 8 bases; junction bases outside the gene matches: 12. Looked up from germline, CDR1 is SGHNT and CDR2 is YYREEE (reference sequence). The CDR3 is 14 amino acids. CDR3 sequence reads: CASSAPGQGDGYTF. The CDR3 DNA reads TGTGCCAGCTCCGCACCGGGACAGGGAGACGGCTACACCTTC.

The V call is TRBV2, the J call TRBJ2-3, with D tentatively TRBD2 (5 bases). The V gene's germline CDR1 is SNHLY and CDR2 FYNNEI. CDR3 length equals 16 residues. Trimming removed 5 bases at V and 5 bases at J, with 20 bases between. CDR3 sequence: CASSIPGGSQRDTQYF. In nucleotides, the CDR3 is TGTGCCAGCAGTATCCCCGGTGGGAGCCAGAGAGATACGCAGTATTTT. The whole variable domain, remainder taken from reference TRBV2 and TRBJ2-3, is EPEVTQTPSHQVTQMGQEVILRCVPISNHLYFYWYRQILGQKVEFLVSFYNNEISEKSEIFDDQFSVERPDGSNFTLKIRSTKLEDSAMYFCASSIPGGSQRDTQYFGPGTRLTVL.

This sequence joins TRBV6-5 and TRBJ2-5, with a tentative D call TRBD2 (5 bases). Trimming took off 7 bases at V and 6 bases at J, with 18 bases between the two ends. The germline CDR1 and CDR2 sequences are MNHEY and SVGAGI. The CDR3 contains 14 residues. The CDR3 region has the DNA TGTGCCAGCACCTTCCCCCGGGATGGGAAGACCCAGTACTTC. It codes for CASTFPRDGKTQYF.

This chain joins TRBV28 and TRBJ2-4; TRBD1 is a possible D gene (5 bases). Trimming shortened V by 1 base and J by 15 bases, and 16 bases separated the two germline ends. The germline V gene has CDR1 MDHEN and CDR2 SYDVKM. The length of the CDR3 is 13 residues. The chain's CDR3 is CASSLYRQGLAYF. The CDR3 coding sequence is TGTGCCAGCAGTTTATATCGGCAGGGTTTAGCGTACTTC.

The chain is built from TRBV19 and TRBJ2-2; D is unresolved. The CDR3 sequence is 12 residues long. Germline V gene data show CDR1 as LNHDA and CDR2 as SQIVND (reference sequence). With 6 bases removed from V and 6 bases from J, the gap between germline ends came to 8 bases. The CDR3 loop reads CASRGISGELFF. The CDR3 DNA sequence: TGTGCCAGTAGGGGCATTTCCGGGGAGCTGTTTTTT.

The V and J genes are TRBV7-9 and TRBJ1-2; D is ambiguous. The V and J ends lost 0 bases and 6 bases respectively, with 5 bases between them. The CDR3 length is 12 residues. The germline V gene encodes CDR1 SEHNR and CDR2 FQNEAQ (reference sequence). CDR3 protein: CASSLAFDGYTF. In nucleotides, the CDR3 is TGTGCCAGCAGCTTAGCGTTCGATGGCTACACCTTC. Using reference TRBV7-9 and TRBJ1-2 for the parts outside the CDR3, the full variable domain is DTGVSQNPRHKITKRGQNVTFRCDPISEHNRLYWYRQTLGQGPEFLTYFQNEAQLEKSRLLSDRFSAERPKGSFSTLEIQRTEQGDSAMYLCASSLAFDGYTFGSGTRLTVV.

The rearrangement uses TRBV6-5 and TRBJ1-4, with D maybe TRBD1 (6 bases). Trimming took 8 bases from V and 7 from J, leaving 17 bases between them. The CDR3 length is 14 residues. The germline V gene has CDR1 MNHEY and CDR2 SVGAGI. The CDR3 region is CASRNRVWGEKLFF. The CDR3 DNA sequence: TGTGCCAGCCGAAACAGGGTATGGGGTGAAAAACTGTTTTTT.

The J gene is TRBJ2-1, the V gene TRBV5-6; D remains ambiguous. CDR1 SGHDT and CDR2 YYEEEE come from the germline V gene. This CDR3 contains 14 residues. Trimming removed 1 base at V and 7 bases at J, with 12 bases between. Here the CDR3 reads CASSLQSPRNEQFF. The CDR3 DNA reads as TGTGCCAGCAGCTTGCAGTCCCCTAGAAATGAGCAGTTCTTC.

The rearrangement joins TRBV20-1 to TRBJ2-1; D is ambiguous. CDR1 DFQATT and CDR2 SNEGSKA come from the germline V gene (reference sequence). The CDR3 spans 14 residues. V lost 3 bases to trimming and J lost 3 bases, with 12 bases between them. The CDR3 is CSASVLGVYNEQFF. DNA for the CDR3: TGCAGTGCTAGTGTGCTAGGAGTCTACAATGAGCAGTTCTTC.